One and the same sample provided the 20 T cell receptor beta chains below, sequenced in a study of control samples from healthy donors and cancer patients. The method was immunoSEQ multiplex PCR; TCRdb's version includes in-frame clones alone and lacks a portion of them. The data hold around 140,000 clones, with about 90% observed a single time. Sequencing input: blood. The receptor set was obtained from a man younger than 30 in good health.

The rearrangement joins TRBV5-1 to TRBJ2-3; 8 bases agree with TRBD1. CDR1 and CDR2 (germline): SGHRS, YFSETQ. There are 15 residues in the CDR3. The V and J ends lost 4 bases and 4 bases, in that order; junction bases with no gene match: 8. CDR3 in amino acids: CASSLGQGGPDTQYF. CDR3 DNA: TGCGCCAGCAGCCTAGGACAGGGAGGACCAGATACGCAGTATTTT.

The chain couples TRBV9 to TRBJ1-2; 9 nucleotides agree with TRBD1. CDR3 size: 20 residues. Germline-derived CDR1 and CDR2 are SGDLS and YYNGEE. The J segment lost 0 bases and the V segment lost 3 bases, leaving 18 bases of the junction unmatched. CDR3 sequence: CASSEGTGLAAVKANYGYTF. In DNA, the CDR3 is TGTGCCAGCAGCGAGGGGACAGGGTTGGCGGCCGTCAAAGCTAACTATGGCTACACCTTC.

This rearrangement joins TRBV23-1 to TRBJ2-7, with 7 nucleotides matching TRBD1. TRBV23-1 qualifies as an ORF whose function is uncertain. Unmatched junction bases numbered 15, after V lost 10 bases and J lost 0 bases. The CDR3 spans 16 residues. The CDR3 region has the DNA TGCGCCATCGAAGTTGATAGGGGACAGTCCTCCTACGAGCAGTACTTC. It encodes CAIEVDRGQSSYEQYF.

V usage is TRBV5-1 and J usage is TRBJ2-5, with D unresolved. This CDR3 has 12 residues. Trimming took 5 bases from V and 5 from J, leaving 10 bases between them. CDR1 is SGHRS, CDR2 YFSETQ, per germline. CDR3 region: CASSGVGETQYF. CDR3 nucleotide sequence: TGCGCCAGCAGTGGGGTGGGGGAGACCCAGTACTTC.

In DNA form, the CDR3 reads TGTGCCAGTAAGTCGGGTCTTCCTAATCAGCCCCAGCATTTT. It encodes CASKSGLPNQPQHF. The chain uses TRBV19 and TRBJ1-5; the D is unclear. This CDR3 is 14 amino acids long. V gave up 7 bases and J gave up 4 bases, with 14 bases separating them. Germline assignment: CDR1 LNHDA and CDR2 SQIVND (reference sequence).

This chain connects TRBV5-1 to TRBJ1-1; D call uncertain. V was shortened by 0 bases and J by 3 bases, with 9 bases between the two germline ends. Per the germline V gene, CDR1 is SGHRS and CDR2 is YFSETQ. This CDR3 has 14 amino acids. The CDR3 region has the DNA TGCGCCAGCAGCTTGGGGGGAGTTGACACTGAAGCTTTCTTT. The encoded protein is CASSLGGVDTEAFF.

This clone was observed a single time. CDR3 sequence (DNA): TGTGCCTGGAGGGGACAGGGGGGTCAGCCCCAGCATTTT. Residues: CAWRGQGGQPQHF. The chain is built from TRBV30 and TRBJ1-5; 11 bases are a match to TRBD1. This CDR3 is 13 amino acids long. The V segment lost 3 bases and the J segment 6 bases; nucleotides outside the gene matches: 1. Per the germline V gene, CDR1 is GTSNPN and CDR2 is SVGIG (reference sequence).

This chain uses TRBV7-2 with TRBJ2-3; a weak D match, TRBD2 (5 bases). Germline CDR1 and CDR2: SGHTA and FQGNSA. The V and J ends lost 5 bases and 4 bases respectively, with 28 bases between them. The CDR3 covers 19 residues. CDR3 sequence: CASSLNNLPSGWVADTQYF. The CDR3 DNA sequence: TGTGCCAGCAGCCTTAACAACCTCCCCTCGGGGTGGGTGGCAGATACGCAGTATTTT.

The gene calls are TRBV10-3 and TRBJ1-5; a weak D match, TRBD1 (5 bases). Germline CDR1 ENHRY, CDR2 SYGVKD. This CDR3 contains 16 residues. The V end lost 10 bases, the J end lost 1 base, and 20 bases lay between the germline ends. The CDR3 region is CATRGPGDFSNQPQHF. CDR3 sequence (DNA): TGTGCCACCCGGGGACCCGGGGATTTCAGCAATCAGCCCCAGCATTTT.

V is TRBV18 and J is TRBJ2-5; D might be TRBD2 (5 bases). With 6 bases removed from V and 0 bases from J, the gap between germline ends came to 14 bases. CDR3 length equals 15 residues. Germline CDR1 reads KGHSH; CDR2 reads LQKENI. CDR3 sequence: CASSKGGRYQETQYF. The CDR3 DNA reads TGTGCCAGCTCCAAGGGCGGGCGCTACCAAGAGACCCAGTACTTC.

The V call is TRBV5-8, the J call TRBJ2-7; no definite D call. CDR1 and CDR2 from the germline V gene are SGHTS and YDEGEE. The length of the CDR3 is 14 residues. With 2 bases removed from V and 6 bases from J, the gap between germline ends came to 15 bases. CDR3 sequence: CASSLPSPKGEQYF. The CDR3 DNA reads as TGTGCCAGCAGCTTACCATCGCCAAAAGGCGAGCAGTACTTC.

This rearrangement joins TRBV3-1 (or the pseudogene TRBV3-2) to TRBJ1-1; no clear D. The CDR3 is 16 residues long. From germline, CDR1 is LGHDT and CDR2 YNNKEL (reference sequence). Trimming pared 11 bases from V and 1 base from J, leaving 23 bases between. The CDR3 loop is CAVTVGSANQNTEAFF. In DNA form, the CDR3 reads TGTGCCGTAACCGTCGGCAGTGCTAACCAGAACACTGAAGCTTTCTTT.

The CDR3 spells CASSYDGTGYGYTF. The CDR3 nucleotides read TGTGCCAGCAGCTACGACGGGACCGGCTACGGCTACACCTTC. The chain joins TRBV7-3 to TRBJ1-2; possible D gene TRBD1, 5 bases. CDR1 is SGHTA, CDR2 FQGTGA, per germline. The V end lost 4 bases, the J end lost 8 bases, and 17 bases lay between the germline ends. CDR3 size: 14 residues.

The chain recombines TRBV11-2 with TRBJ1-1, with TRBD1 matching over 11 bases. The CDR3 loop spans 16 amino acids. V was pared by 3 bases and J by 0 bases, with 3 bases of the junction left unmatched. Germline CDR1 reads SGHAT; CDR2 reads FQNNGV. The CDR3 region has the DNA TGTGCCAGCAGCTTGGGGACAGGGGGTATGAACACTGAAGCTTTCTTT. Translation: CASSLGTGGMNTEAFF. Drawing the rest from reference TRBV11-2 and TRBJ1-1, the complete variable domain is EAGVAQSPRYKIIEKRQSVAFWCNPISGHATLYWYQQILGQGPKLLIQFQNNGVVDDSQLPKDRFSAERLKGVDSTLKIQPAKLEDSAVYLCASSLGTGGMNTEAFFGQGTRLTVV.

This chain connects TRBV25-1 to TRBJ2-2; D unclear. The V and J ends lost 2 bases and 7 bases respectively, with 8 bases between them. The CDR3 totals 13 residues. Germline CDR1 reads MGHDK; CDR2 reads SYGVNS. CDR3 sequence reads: CASSELGIGELFF. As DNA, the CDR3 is TGTGCCAGCAGTGAACTGGGAATCGGGGAGCTGTTTTTT. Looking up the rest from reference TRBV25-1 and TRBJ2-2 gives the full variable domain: EADIYQTPRYLVIGTGKKITLECSQTMGHDKMYWYQQDPGMELHLIHYSYGVNSTEKGDLSSESTVSRIRTEHFPLTLESARPSHTSQYLCASSELGIGELFFGEGSRLTVL.

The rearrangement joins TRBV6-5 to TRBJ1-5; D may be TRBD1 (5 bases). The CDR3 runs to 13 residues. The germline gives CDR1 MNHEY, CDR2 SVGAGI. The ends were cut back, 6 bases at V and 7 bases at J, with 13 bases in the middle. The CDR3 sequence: CASREGPTQPQHF. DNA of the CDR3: TGTGCCAGCAGAGAGGGACCCACACAGCCCCAGCATTTT.

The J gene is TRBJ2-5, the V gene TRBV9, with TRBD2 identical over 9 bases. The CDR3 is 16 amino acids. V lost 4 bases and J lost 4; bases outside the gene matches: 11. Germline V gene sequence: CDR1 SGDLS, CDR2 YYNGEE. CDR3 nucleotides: TGTGCCAGCAGCCCCCGGGCGCGGGGGGGCCGAGAGACCCAGTACTTC. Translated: CASSPRARGGRETQYF.

CDR3: CASSASPSYEQYF. The CDR3 DNA reads as TGTGCCAGCAGCGCCTCACCCTCCTACGAGCAGTACTTC. The J gene is TRBJ2-7, the V gene TRBV11-3, with D uncertain. The CDR3 sequence is 13 residues long. V lost 5 bases and J lost 0, with 8 bases in between. Germline V CDR1 and CDR2: SGHNT, YENEEA.

The CDR3 is CAWSEDRFKPQHF. For the CDR3, the DNA is TGTGCCTGGAGTGAAGACCGTTTTAAGCCCCAGCATTTT. The rearrangement uses TRBV30 and TRBJ1-5; no firm D call. The germline V and J ends were trimmed by 1 base and 8 bases, with 12 bases remaining between them. Germline loops: CDR1 GTSNPN, CDR2 SVGIG (reference sequence). The CDR3 has 13 amino acids.

The CDR3 loop is CASNPPTGYTEAFF. CDR3 coding DNA: TGTGCCAGCAACCCCCCGACAGGGTACACTGAAGCTTTCTTT. The chain employs TRBV7-2 and TRBJ1-1; 7 bases match TRBD1. The CDR3 consists of 14 residues. The germline V gene has CDR1 SGHTA and CDR2 FQGNSA. Trimming cost V 7 bases and J 3 bases; bases outside gene matches: 8.